A selection of T cell receptor beta chains follows, all from one sample in a study of PD-L1 blockade in urothelial cancer. Sequenced by immunoSEQ multiplex PCR; TCRdb stores in-frame clones only, minus some. The sample records around 100,000 clones, 85% to 90% being singletons. This sample comprised PBMCs, obtained around atezolizumab (anti-PD-L1) treatment. These TCRs come from a man aged 55-75 years with urothelial cancer. Both conserved end residues are part of each CDR3. The D gene is left open where the match is weak. Clone sizes are given selectively: once, few, many, or a class where the clone is expanded.

DNA	CDR3	V	D	J	size
TGTGCCAGCAGCTTGGGATTAGCGACATTGAACTATGGCTACACCTTC	CASSLGLATLNYGYTF	TRBV5-6	.	TRBJ1-2	.
TGCGCCAGCAGCTTGGATACAGCACAAGAGACCCAGTACTTC	CASSLDTAQETQYF	TRBV5-1	.	TRBJ2-5	.
TGTGCCAGCAGCACATCTAGCAGCGATGAGCAGTTCTTC	CASSTSSSDEQFF	TRBV5-4	.	TRBJ2-1	.
TGTGCCAGCAGTTCTACGGCAATAGGACTGGGGAACACTGAAGCTTTCTTT	CASSSTAIGLGNTEAFF	TRBV11-2	.	TRBJ1-1	.
TGTGCCAGCACCCCGGGGTCGATCTATGGCTACACCTTC	CASTPGSIYGYTF	TRBV9	.	TRBJ1-2	.
TGTGCCAGCATACAGGGAGCGAAAGGCTATGGCTACACCTTC	CASIQGAKGYGYTF	TRBV6-1	.	TRBJ1-2	once
TGTGCCAGCAGCTCCACTAGCACTACCTACGAGCAGTACTTC	CASSSTSTTYEQYF	TRBV7-2	.	TRBJ2-7	.
TGTGCCAGCCGGACAGGGGTGGAAAATCAGCCCCAGCATTTT	CASRTGVENQPQHF	TRBV6-1	TRBD1	TRBJ1-5	.
TGTGCCAGCAGCCTCAGGCGGGGGGAGGGGGACATTCAGTACTTC	CASSLRRGEGDIQYF	TRBV4-2	TRBD2	TRBJ2-4	.
TGTGCCTACTCCCCCGGGACTAGCGGGGGAGCAGATACGCAGTATTTT	CAYSPGTSGGADTQYF	TRBV30	TRBD2	TRBJ2-3	.
TGCGCCAGCAGGAAGGACAGCGATAATTCACCCCTCCACTTT	CASRKDSDNSPLHF	TRBV5-1	.	TRBJ1-6	.
TGCAGCGTTTATAGTGCTAACTATGGCTACACCTTC	CSVYSANYGYTF	TRBV29-1	.	TRBJ1-2	.
TGCGCCAGCAGCCCCAACGAGGGAGGTGAGGATGGCTACACCTTC	CASSPNEGGEDGYTF	TRBV4-1	.	TRBJ1-2	.
TGCGCCAGCAGCTTGGCGGAGGGAAATGAGCAGTTCTTC	CASSLAEGNEQFF	TRBV5-1	.	TRBJ2-1	.
TGTGCCAGCTGTAGGGGTGCGGCCTACAATGAGCAGTTCTTC	CASCRGAAYNEQFF	TRBV5-6	.	TRBJ2-1	once
TGTGCCAGCAGCTTAGCGGGGACAGGGAACAATGAGCAGTTCTTC	CASSLAGTGNNEQFF	TRBV7-6	TRBD1	TRBJ2-1	.
TGTGCCAGCAGCCAGGGCTGGGGGGTAGGAGAGACCCAGTACTTC	CASSQGWGVGETQYF	TRBV4-2	.	TRBJ2-5	.
TGTGCCAGCACCCCGGGACAGGGAAACATTCAGTACTTC	CASTPGQGNIQYF	TRBV6-5	TRBD1	TRBJ2-4	.
TGTGCCAGCAGTAACGGACTAGCGACAAACATTCAGTACTTC	CASSNGLATNIQYF	TRBV2	TRBD2	TRBJ2-4	.
TGTGCCAGCAGCCAAGATTTGCGGGGGCCGAAAGAGACCCAGTACTTC	CASSQDLRGPKETQYF	TRBV4-2	.	TRBJ2-5	.
TGTGCCACCAGCCCTCGGACAGGAAATCAGCCCCAGCATTTT	CATSPRTGNQPQHF	TRBV15	TRBD1	TRBJ1-5	.
TGTGCCAGCTCGAAGCGCTACGAGCAGTACTTC	CASSKRYEQYF	TRBV14	.	TRBJ2-7	.
TGTGCCAGCAGTTTTCGGGGAGGGCAGTATTTT	CASSFRGGQYF	TRBV28	.	TRBJ2-3	few
TGCGCCAGCAGCTTTGGGACAGGCACCTACGAGCAGTACTTC	CASSFGTGTYEQYF	TRBV5-1	TRBD1	TRBJ2-7	.
TGTGCCATCAGTGAGTCTGGAGGCACAGATACGCAGTATTTT	CAISESGGTDTQYF	TRBV10-3	.	TRBJ2-3	.
TGTGCCAGCAGGGGGGGACAGGGATCTGAAAAACTGTTTTTT	CASRGGQGSEKLFF	TRBV2	TRBD1	TRBJ1-4	.
TGTGCCAGCAGGGCATCCAGGGCACACACCGGGGAGCTGTTTTTT	CASRASRAHTGELFF	TRBV7-9	.	TRBJ2-2	.
TGTGCCAGCAGCTTAGTGACAGATGAAGCTTTCTTT	CASSLVTDEAFF	TRBV7-9	.	TRBJ1-1	.
TGTGCCAGCAGTGAAGTACGGGAGAGATACAATGAGCAGTTCTTC	CASSEVRERYNEQFF	TRBV2	.	TRBJ2-1	.
TGTGCCAGCAGCTTCGGACTAGCGGGGGTCGACGAGCAGTACTTC	CASSFGLAGVDEQYF	TRBV11-3	TRBD2	TRBJ2-7	.
TGTGCCAGCAGTTTAGTACAGGACTCCTACGAGCAGTACTTC	CASSLVQDSYEQYF	TRBV28	.	TRBJ2-7	.
TGTGCTAGTGGTCAGGGGGGTGGGACAGGGAAATCTGTCGGTTACACTGAAGCTTTCTTT	CASGQGGGTGKSVGYTEAFF	TRBV12-5	TRBD1	TRBJ1-1	.
TGCGCCAGCAGCCAAGAGGTGTATCGGGTGGAGACCCAGTACTTC	CASSQEVYRVETQYF	TRBV4-3	.	TRBJ2-5	.
TGTGCCAGCAGCTTACTACGCAACACCGGGGAGCTGTTTTTT	CASSLLRNTGELFF	TRBV7-2	.	TRBJ2-2	.
TGCGCCAGCAGCCAAGATTCGTCTAGCGGGGGGGCCCCTTACGAGCAGTACTTC	CASSQDSSSGGAPYEQYF	TRBV4-1	TRBD2	TRBJ2-7	.
TGTGCCAGCAGCTCATTGGGCCAGAACAGGGGGAGCTCCTACAATGAGCAGTTCTTC	CASSSLGQNRGSSYNEQFF	TRBV7-9	TRBD1	TRBJ2-1	.
TGTGCCAGCAGCCCAGGGACTAGCGGGGCCTACACAGATACGCAGTATTTT	CASSPGTSGAYTDTQYF	TRBV7-3	TRBD2	TRBJ2-3	.
TGTGCCAGCCACAGAGATCTGGCCGGCGAGCAGTACTTC	CASHRDLAGEQYF	TRBV2	.	TRBJ2-7	.
TGCGCCAGCAGCTTGGAGTCGAGCTCCTACAATGAGCAGTTCTTC	CASSLESSSYNEQFF	TRBV5-1	.	TRBJ2-1	few
TGCAGCGTTTCGGGACCCAGTCAGGGGGCTATGAACTCCTACGAGCAGTACTTC	CSVSGPSQGAMNSYEQYF	TRBV29-1	TRBD1	TRBJ2-7	.
TGTGCCAGTAGCGTACAGTCGCCTAATGAAAAACTGTTTTTT	CASSVQSPNEKLFF	TRBV19	.	TRBJ1-4	.
TGTGCCAGCAGCCCCAGTTCCCTAGCGGTGGGCACAGATACGCAGTATTTT	CASSPSSLAVGTDTQYF	TRBV9	TRBD2	TRBJ2-3	.
TGTGCCAGCAGTTACTCATCGCGGGGTGTTCGAGAGACCCAGTACTTC	CASSYSSRGVRETQYF	TRBV6-5	.	TRBJ2-5	.
TGTGCCAGCAGTTCCGGGACAACACCCTACGAGCAGTACTTC	CASSSGTTPYEQYF	TRBV28	.	TRBJ2-7	.
TGTGCCAGCAGTCAGCACAGGGCCCAGAGCTCTGGAAACACCATATATTTT	CASSQHRAQSSGNTIYF	TRBV28	.	TRBJ1-3	.
TGCAGCGTTCTTAAAAGCGGGGGAAGCTCCTACGAGCAGTACTTC	CSVLKSGGSSYEQYF	TRBV29-1	TRBD2	TRBJ2-7	.
TGTGCCAGCAGCATGCAACAGGGGGCGTTTTCCCCCCTCCACTTT	CASSMQQGAFSPLHF	TRBV5-5	TRBD1	TRBJ1-6	.
TGTGCCAGCAGTCCAGGGCCTGGAAACACCATATATTTT	CASSPGPGNTIYF	TRBV2	.	TRBJ1-3	.
TGTGCCAGCAGTTCCGGGACTAGCTATAACAATGAGCAGTTCTTC	CASSSGTSYNNEQFF	TRBV6-5	TRBD2	TRBJ2-1	.
TGTGCCTGGAGTCACGGGAGCAACGAGCTGTTTTTT	CAWSHGSNELFF	TRBV30	.	TRBJ2-2	once
TGTGCCAGCTCACCTGCCCGGCAAGAGACCCAGTACTTC	CASSPARQETQYF	TRBV18	.	TRBJ2-5	.
TGTGCCAGCGGGGGGCGGGGGTACCAAGCCTACAATGAGCAGTTCTTC	CASGGRGYQAYNEQFF	TRBV6-6	.	TRBJ2-1	.
TGTGCCATTCTCGGACAGAACTCCTACGAGCAGTACTTC	CAILGQNSYEQYF	TRBV6-5	.	TRBJ2-7	.
TGTGCCAGCAGCTTAGGACAGGGGCTTAGAGCCTACGAGCAGTACTTC	CASSLGQGLRAYEQYF	TRBV7-9	TRBD1	TRBJ2-7	.
TGTGCCACCATAGAGCGGGGGAAAATCACAGATACGCAGTATTTT	CATIERGKITDTQYF	TRBV19	TRBD2	TRBJ2-3	.
TGTGCCAGCACCCCTCGGGCTAGCGGGGGGGCGGAAGATACGCAGTATTTT	CASTPRASGGAEDTQYF	TRBV2	TRBD2	TRBJ2-3	.
TGTGCCAGTAGTGGGGGACTAGGAAAGACCCAGTACTTC	CASSGGLGKTQYF	TRBV19	TRBD2	TRBJ2-5	.
TGTGCCAGCAGCCTACTTGGCGGTGTAGCTTTCTTT	CASSLLGGVAFF	TRBV5-4	.	TRBJ1-1	.
TGTGCCTGGAGTGCCAGGCCCTCGGCAGGGAAAGAGACCCAGTACTTC	CAWSARPSAGKETQYF	TRBV30	.	TRBJ2-5	.